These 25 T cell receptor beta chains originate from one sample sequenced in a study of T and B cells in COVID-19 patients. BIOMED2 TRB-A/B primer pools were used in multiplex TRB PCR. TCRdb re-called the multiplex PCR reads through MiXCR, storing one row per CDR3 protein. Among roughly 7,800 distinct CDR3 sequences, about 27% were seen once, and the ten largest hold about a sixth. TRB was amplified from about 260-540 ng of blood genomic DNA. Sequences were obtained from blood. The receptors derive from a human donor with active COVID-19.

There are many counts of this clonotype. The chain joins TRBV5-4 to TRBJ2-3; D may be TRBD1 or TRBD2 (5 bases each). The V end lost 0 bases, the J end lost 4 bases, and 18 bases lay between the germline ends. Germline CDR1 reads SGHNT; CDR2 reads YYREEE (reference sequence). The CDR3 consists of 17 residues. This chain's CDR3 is CASSLAGRLYGADTQYF. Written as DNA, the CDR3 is TGTGCCAGCAGCTTGGCGGGGCGACTTTACGGCGCAGATACGCAGTATTTT.

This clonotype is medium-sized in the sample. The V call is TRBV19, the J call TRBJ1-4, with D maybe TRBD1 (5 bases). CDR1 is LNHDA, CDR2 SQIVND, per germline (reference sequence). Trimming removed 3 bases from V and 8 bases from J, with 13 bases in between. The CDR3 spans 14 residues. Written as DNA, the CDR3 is TGTGCCAGTAGTATCTCAGGGATGAAGGAAAAACTGTTTTTT. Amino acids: CASSISGMKEKLFF.

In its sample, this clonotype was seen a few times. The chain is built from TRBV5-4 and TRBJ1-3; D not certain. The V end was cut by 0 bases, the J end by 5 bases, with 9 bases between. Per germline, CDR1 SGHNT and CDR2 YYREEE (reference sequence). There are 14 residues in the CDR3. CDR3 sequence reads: CASSLEGSRNTIYF. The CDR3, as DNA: TGTGCCAGCAGCTTGGAAGGCAGCCGAAACACCATATATTTT.

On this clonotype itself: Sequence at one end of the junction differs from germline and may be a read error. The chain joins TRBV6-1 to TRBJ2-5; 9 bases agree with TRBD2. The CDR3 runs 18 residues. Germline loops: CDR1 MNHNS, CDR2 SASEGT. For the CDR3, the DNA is TGTGCCATCAGTGGGTCTGGGCGGGGGGGCCGGCAGGTGGAGACCCAGTACTTC. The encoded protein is CAISGSGRGGRQVETQYF.

The CDR3 is CASSYNTDTQYF. Written as DNA, the CDR3 is TGTGCCAGCAGCTATAACACAGATACGCAGTATTTT. The chain has TRBV5-6 and TRBJ2-3; D is unresolved. With 3 bases removed from V and 2 bases from J, the gap between germline ends came to 4 bases. From germline, CDR1 is SGHDT and CDR2 YYEEEE. CDR3 length: 12 amino acids.

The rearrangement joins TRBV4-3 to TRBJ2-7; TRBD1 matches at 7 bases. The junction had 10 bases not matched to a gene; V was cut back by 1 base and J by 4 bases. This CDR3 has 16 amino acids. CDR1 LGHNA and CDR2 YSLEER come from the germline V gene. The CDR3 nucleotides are TGCGCCAGCAGCCAAGCACTCGGCCAGGGGGTATACGAGCAGTACTTC. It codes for CASSQALGQGVYEQYF.

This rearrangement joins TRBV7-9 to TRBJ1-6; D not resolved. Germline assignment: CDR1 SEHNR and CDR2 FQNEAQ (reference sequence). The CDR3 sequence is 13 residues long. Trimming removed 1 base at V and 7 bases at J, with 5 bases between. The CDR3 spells CASSLEGNSPLHF. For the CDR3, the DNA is TGTGCCAGCAGCTTAGAAGGGAATTCACCCCTCCACTTT.

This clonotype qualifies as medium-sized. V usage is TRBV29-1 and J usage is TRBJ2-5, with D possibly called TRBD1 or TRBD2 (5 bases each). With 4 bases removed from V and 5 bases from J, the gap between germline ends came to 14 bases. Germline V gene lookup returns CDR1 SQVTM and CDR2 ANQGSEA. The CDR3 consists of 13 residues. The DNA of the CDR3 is TGCAGCGTTGGAAGGGGAGTCGAGGAGACCCAGTACTTC. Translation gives CSVGRGVEETQYF.

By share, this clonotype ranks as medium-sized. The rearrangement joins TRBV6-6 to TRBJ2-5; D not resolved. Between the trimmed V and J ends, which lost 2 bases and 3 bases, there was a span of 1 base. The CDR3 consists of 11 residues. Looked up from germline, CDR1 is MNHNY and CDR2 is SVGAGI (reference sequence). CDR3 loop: CASSYKETQYF. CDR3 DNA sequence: TGTGCCAGCAGTTACAAAGAGACCCAGTACTTC.

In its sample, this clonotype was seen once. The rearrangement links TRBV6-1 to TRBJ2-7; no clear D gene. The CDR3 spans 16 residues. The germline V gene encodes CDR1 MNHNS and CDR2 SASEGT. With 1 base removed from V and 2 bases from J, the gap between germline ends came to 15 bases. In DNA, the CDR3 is TGTGCCAGCAGTGAAGAGGTACCAGGTGTGCCCTACGAGCAGTACTTC. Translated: CASSEEVPGVPYEQYF.

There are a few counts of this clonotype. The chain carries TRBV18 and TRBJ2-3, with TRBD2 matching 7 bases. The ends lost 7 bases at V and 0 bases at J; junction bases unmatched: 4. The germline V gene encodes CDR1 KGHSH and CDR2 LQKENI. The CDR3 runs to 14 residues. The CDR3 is CASLLGGSTDTQYF. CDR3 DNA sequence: TGTGCCAGCTTACTCGGGGGGAGCACAGATACGCAGTATTTT.

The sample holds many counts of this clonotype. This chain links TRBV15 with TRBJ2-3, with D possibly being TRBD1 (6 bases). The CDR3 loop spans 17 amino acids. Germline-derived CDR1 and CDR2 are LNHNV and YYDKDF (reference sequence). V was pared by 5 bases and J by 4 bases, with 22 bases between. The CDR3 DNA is TGTGCCACCAGCGGAACGGTCCCAGGGGCCCCCGCAGATACGCAGTATTTT. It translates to CATSGTVPGAPADTQYF.

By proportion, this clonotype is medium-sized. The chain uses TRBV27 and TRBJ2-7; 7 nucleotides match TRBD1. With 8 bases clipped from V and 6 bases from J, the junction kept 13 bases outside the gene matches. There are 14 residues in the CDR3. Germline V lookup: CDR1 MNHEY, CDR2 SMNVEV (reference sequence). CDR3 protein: CASSYRGWFSEQYF. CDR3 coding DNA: TGTGCCAGCTCTTACAGGGGATGGTTTTCCGAGCAGTACTTC.

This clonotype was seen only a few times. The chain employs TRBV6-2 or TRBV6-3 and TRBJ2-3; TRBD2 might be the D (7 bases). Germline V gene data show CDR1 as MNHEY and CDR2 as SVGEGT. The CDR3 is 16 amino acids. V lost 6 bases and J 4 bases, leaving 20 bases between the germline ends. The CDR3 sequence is CASRYHLGGLADTQYF. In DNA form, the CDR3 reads TGTGCCAGCAGATACCACCTGGGGGGGCTAGCAGATACGCAGTATTTT.

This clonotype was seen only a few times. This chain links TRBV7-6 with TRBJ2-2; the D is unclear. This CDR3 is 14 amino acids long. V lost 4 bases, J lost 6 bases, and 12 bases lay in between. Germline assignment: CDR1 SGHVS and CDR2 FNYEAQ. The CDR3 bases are TGTGCCAGCAGCTCCCTCCCGGAAGCCGGGGAGCTGTTTTTT. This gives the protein CASSSLPEAGELFF. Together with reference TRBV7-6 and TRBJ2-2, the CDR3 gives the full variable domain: GAGVSQSPRYKVTKRGQDVALRCDPISGHVSLYWYRQALGQGPEFLTYFNYEAQQDKSGLPNDRFSAERPEGSISTLTIQRTEQRDSAMYRCASSSLPEAGELFFGEGSRLTVL.

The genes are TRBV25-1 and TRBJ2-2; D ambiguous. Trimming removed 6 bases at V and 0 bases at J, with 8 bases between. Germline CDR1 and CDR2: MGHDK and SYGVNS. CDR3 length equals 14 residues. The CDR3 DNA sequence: TGTGCCAGCAGGGGCAGTTCGAACACCGGGGAGCTGTTTTTT. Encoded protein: CASRGSSNTGELFF.

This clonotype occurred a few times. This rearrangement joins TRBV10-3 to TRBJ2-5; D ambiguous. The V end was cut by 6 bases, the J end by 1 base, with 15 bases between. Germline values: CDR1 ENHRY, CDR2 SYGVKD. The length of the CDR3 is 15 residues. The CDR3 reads CAIRADWVSQETQYF. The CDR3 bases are TGTGCCATCAGGGCAGACTGGGTGAGCCAAGAGACCCAGTACTTC.

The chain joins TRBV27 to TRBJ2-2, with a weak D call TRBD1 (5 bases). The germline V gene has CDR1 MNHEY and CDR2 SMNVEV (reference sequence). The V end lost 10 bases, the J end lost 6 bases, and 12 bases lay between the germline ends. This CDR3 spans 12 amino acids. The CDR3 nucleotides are TGTGCCACCTCAGGGTCCTCCGGGGAGCTGTTTTTT. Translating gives CATSGSSGELFF.

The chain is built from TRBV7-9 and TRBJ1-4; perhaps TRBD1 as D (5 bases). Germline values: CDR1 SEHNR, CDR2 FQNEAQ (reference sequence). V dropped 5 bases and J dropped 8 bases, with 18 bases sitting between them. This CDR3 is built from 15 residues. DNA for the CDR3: TGTGCCAGCAGCCCACCGGGAACTCGGGACGAAAAACTGTTTTTT. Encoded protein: CASSPPGTRDEKLFF.

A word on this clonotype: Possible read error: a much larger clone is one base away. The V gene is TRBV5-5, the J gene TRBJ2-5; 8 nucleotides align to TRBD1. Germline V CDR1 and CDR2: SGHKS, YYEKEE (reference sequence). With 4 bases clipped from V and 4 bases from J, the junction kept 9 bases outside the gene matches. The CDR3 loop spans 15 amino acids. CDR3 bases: TGTGCCAGCAGCCAACGGGCAGGGGGCGTAGAGACCCAGTACTTC. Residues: CASSQRAGGVETQYF.

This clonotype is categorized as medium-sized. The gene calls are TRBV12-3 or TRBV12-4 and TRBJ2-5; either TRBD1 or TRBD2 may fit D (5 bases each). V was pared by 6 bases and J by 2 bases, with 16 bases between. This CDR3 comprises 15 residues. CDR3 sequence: CASRLRTRTQETQYF. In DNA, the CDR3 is TGTGCCAGCAGACTACGGACAAGGACTCAAGAGACCCAGTACTTC.

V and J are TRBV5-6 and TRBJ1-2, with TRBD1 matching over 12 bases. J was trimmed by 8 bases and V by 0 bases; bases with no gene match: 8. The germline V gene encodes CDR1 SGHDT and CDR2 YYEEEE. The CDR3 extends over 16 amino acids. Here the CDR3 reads CASSLGDRGPRGGYTF. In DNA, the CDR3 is TGTGCCAGCAGCTTGGGGGACAGGGGGCCCCGAGGCGGCTACACCTTC. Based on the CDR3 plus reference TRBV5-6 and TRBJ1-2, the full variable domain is DAGVTQSPTHLIKTRGQQVTLRCSPKSGHDTVSWYQQALGQGPQFIFQYYEEEERQRGNFPDRFSGHQFPNYSSELNVNALLLGDSALYLCASSLGDRGPRGGYTFGSGTRLTVV.

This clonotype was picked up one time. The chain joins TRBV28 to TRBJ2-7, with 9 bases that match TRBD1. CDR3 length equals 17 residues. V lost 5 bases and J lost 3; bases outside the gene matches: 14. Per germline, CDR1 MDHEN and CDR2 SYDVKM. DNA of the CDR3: TGTGCCAGCAGTCCCCTCATCGACAGGGGGTCTCACTACGAGCAGTACTTC. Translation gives CASSPLIDRGSHYEQYF.

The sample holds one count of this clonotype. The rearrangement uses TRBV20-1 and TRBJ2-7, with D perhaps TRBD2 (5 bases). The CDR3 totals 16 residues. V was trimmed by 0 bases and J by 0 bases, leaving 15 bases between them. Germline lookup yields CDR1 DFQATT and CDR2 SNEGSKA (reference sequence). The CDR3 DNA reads TGCAGTGCTAGAGATTTGAGAAGCGGCAGCTCCTACGAGCAGTACTTC. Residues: CSARDLRSGSSYEQYF.

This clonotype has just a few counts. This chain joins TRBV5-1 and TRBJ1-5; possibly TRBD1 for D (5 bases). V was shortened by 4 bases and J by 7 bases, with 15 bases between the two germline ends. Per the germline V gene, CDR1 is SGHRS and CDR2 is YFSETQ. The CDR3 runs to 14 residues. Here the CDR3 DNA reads TGCGCCAGCAGCCCGGGACCCGGGGGACAGCCCCAGCATTTT. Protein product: CASSPGPGGQPQHF.